The rows below give T cell receptor beta chains drawn from one sample of a study of cytomegalovirus exposure and HLA in healthy donors. TCRdb keeps only in-frame clones here, not all; method: immunoSEQ multiplex PCR. The table shows under 200,000 clones, with 12% occurring only once. The source material was PBMCs. All receptors derive from a man aged 45 to 65 in good health and CMV-seropositive. Both conserved end residues are part of each CDR3. The D gene is left open where the match is weak. Clone size is given for some rows only: seen once, a few or many times, or a class if the clone is expanded.

j_call: TRBJ1-2; d_call: TRBD1; v_call: TRBV29-1; clone_size: NA; cdr3_aa: CSVETGISYGYTF; cdr3_nt: TGCAGCGTTGAGACAGGGATCAGCTATGGCTACACCTTC
j_call: TRBJ2-2; d_call: TRBD1; v_call: TRBV28; clone_size: few; cdr3_aa: CASSLRDRENGELFF; cdr3_nt: TGTGCCAGCAGTTTACGGGACAGGGAGAACGGGGAGCTGTTTTTT
j_call: TRBJ1-5; d_call: TRBD1; v_call: TRBV19; clone_size: NA; cdr3_aa: CASSMRGLQHF; cdr3_nt: TGTGCCAGTAGTATGAGGGGGCTCCAGCATTTT
j_call: TRBJ2-1; d_call: NA; v_call: TRBV9; clone_size: few; cdr3_aa: CASSRGGGGRNEQFF; cdr3_nt: TGTGCCAGCAGCCGTGGAGGGGGGGGCCGGAATGAGCAGTTCTTC
j_call: TRBJ2-3; d_call: NA; v_call: TRBV9; clone_size: NA; cdr3_aa: CASSPQAVTSTDTQYF; cdr3_nt: TGTGCCAGCAGCCCCCAAGCCGTCACTAGCACAGATACGCAGTATTTT
j_call: TRBJ1-6; d_call: TRBD1; v_call: TRBV6-1; clone_size: NA; cdr3_aa: CASRIDRADSSPLHF; cdr3_nt: TGTGCCAGCAGGATTGACAGGGCGGACAGTTCACCCCTCCACTTT
j_call: TRBJ2-1; d_call: TRBD1; v_call: TRBV6-6; clone_size: NA; cdr3_aa: CASSPDQGAWNEQFF; cdr3_nt: TGTGCCAGCAGTCCCGACCAGGGGGCGTGGAATGAGCAGTTCTTC
j_call: TRBJ2-3; d_call: TRBD2; v_call: TRBV30; clone_size: NA; cdr3_aa: CAWRLGTSGGTDTQYF; cdr3_nt: TGTGCCTGGAGACTCGGGACTAGCGGGGGCACAGATACGCAGTATTTT
j_call: TRBJ1-5; d_call: NA; v_call: TRBV7-2; clone_size: few; cdr3_aa: CASSSGRVNQPQHF; cdr3_nt: TGTGCCAGCAGCTCCGGGAGAGTCAATCAGCCCCAGCATTTT
j_call: TRBJ2-7; d_call: NA; v_call: TRBV11-2; clone_size: NA; cdr3_aa: CASSLESSGYHEQYF; cdr3_nt: TGTGCCAGCAGCTTAGAGTCGTCGGGGTACCACGAGCAGTACTTC
j_call: TRBJ1-4; d_call: TRBD1; v_call: TRBV5-1; clone_size: NA; cdr3_aa: CASSRQGASEKLFF; cdr3_nt: TGCGCCAGCAGCCGACAGGGGGCTAGTGAAAAACTGTTTTTT
j_call: TRBJ1-1; d_call: NA; v_call: TRBV4-3; clone_size: NA; cdr3_aa: CASRHLGTPGALF; cdr3_nt: TGCGCCAGCAGACACCTTGGGACCCCGGGAGCTTTATTT
j_call: TRBJ2-5; d_call: TRBD1; v_call: TRBV4-1; clone_size: few; cdr3_aa: CASSQTGAGETQYF; cdr3_nt: TGCGCCAGCAGCCAGACAGGGGCCGGGGAGACCCAGTACTTC
j_call: TRBJ2-3; d_call: TRBD2; v_call: TRBV5-6; clone_size: NA; cdr3_aa: CASSLTSGGADKQYF; cdr3_nt: TGTGCCAGCAGCTTGACTAGCGGGGGCGCAGATAAGCAGTATTTT
j_call: TRBJ1-2; d_call: NA; v_call: TRBV7-9; clone_size: once; cdr3_aa: CASSLGGTGNYGYTF; cdr3_nt: TGTGCCAGCAGCTTAGGAGGAACGGGGAACTATGGCTACACCTTC